This T cell receptor (beta chain) was profiled in a study of regulatory T cells in long-lasting Graves disease. This clonotype was counted at least ten times. Time point of the sample: newly diagnosed GD, antithyroid drugs for less than 3 months. The TCR library was made from RNA extracted from PBMCs. Each patient gave approximately 8.1 milliliters of EDTA-anticoagulated peripheral blood. The CDR3 covers 16 residues. The trim removed 0 bases at V and 2 bases at J, leaving 0 bases unmatched. Germline V gives CDR1 GTSNPN, CDR2 SVGIG (reference sequence). According to the study, TCR beta libraries were built with iRepertoire HTBI primers and CDR3-region Arm-PCR. One entry per CDR3 protein, called by TCRdb with MiXCR from the multiplex PCR reads. The repertoire holds about 540,000 distinct CDR3 sequences, about 14% seen once, with roughly a tenth in the top ten. This sample also belongs to another study, concerning T cells in Graves' hyperthyroidism and ophthalmopathy. That paper states: The primer set for the first-round RT-PCR of the TCR CDR3 was HTBI. Ophthalmopathy onset followed model prediction by a median approximately seven months.

This TCR came from a man aged 25-40 years with Graves disease. The chain employs TRBV30 and TRBJ2-2; TRBD2 matches at 13 bases. The material sequenced was peripheral blood mononuclear cells (PBMCs), taken at new diagnosis, from a patient treated with antithyroid drugs. The CDR3 loop reads CAWSVGLAGNTGELFF. In DNA, the CDR3 is TGTGCCTGGAGTGTGGGACTAGCGGGAAACACCGGGGAGCTGTTTTTT.